A single TCR beta chain is shown here with its context. The CDR3 has 11 residues. Looked up from germline, CDR1 is MNHEY and CDR2 is SVGAGI. Trimming removed 10 bases from V and 4 bases from J, with 11 bases in between. This sample is drawn from a study of blood T cell repertoires in COVID-19. Study details: The United States, Italy and Spain were the sources of the acute and convalescent COVID-19 samples. PBMCs, B-cell-depleted T cells, or T cells were the source of the cDNA or gDNA that made up the material.

Under the authors' procedure: It was from reference gene primer amplification that nucleated cell counts were estimated. The table came from immunoSEQ multiplex PCR; TCRdb's copy has only in-frame clones and leaves some out. Clone size and the V and J calls come from that table; the DNA yielded D and trimming. The data hold some 77,000 clones, with about four fifths observed a single time. The TCR sequence derives from a woman in her 70s with acute or convalescent COVID-19. The chain recombines TRBV6-5 with TRBJ2-7; D perhaps matches TRBD2 (6 bases). What was sequenced was peripheral blood. The CDR3: CATVEGYEQYF. CDR3 coding DNA: TGTGCCACCGTGGAGGGTTACGAGCAGTACTTC.